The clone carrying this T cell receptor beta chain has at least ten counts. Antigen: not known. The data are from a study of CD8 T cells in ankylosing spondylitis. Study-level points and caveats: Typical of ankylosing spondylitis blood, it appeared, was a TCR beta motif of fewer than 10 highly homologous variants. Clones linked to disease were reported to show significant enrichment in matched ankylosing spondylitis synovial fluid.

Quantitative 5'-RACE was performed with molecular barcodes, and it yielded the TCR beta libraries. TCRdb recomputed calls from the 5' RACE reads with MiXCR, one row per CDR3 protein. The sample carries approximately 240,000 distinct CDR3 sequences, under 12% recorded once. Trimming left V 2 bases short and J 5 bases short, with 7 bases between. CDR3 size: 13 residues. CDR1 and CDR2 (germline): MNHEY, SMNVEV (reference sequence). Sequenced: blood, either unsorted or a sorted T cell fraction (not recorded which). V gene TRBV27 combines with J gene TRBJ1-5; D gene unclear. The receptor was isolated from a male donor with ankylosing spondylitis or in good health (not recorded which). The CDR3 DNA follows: TGTGCCAGCAGTTTACACGGTGATCAGCCCCAGCATTTT. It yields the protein CASSLHGDQPQHF.